The next 20 T cell receptor beta chains were all read from a single sample in a study of graft-versus-host responses after intestinal transplantation. Libraries were prepared by immunoSEQ multiplex PCR; TCRdb keeps only in-frame clonotypes and omits some of them. The sample includes about 98,000 clones, about 82% of them seen just once. The specimen comprised PBMCs, sampled 255 days after intestinal transplant. These TCRs come from a human patient who received an intestinal transplant, so some T cells may come from the graft donor.

The chain recombines TRBV7-2 with TRBJ1-5; D call uncertain. CDR1 and CDR2 from the germline V gene are SGHTA and FQGNSA. This CDR3 has 14 amino acids. V shed 3 bases and J shed 5 bases, with 11 bases lying between them. The DNA for the CDR3 is TGTGCCAGCAGCTTCGAGGGTTTGTATCAGCCCCAGCATTTT. Protein: CASSFEGLYQPQHF.

The chain has TRBV30 and TRBJ1-5; tentative D call: TRBD1 (5 bases). The ends were cut back, 0 bases at V and 0 bases at J, with 15 bases in the middle. Per germline, CDR1 GTSNPN and CDR2 SVGIG (reference sequence). CDR3 length: 17 amino acids. The CDR3 loop reads CAWSVKGQGYSNQPQHF. CDR3 in DNA: TGTGCCTGGAGTGTAAAGGGGCAGGGCTATAGCAATCAGCCCCAGCATTTT.

This rearrangement joins TRBV6-6 to TRBJ1-1; D might be TRBD1 (6 bases). The CDR3 runs to 12 residues. Germline values: CDR1 MNHNY, CDR2 SVGAGI (reference sequence). Trimming left V 6 bases short and J 8 bases short, with 13 bases between. CDR3 in amino acids: CASRTGQLEAFF. CDR3 DNA sequence: TGTGCCAGCAGGACCGGACAGCTCGAAGCTTTCTTT.

A single count supports this clone. The chain joins TRBV28 to TRBJ1-2, with 10 bases lining up with TRBD1. CDR1 is MDHEN, CDR2 SYDVKM, per germline. V shed 1 base, J shed 2 bases, and the junction held 7 bases outside the gene matches. CDR3 length: 17 residues. The CDR3 DNA is TGTGCCAGCAGTTTATCCGGGACAGGGGTTCCGAACTATGGCTACACCTTC. Amino acids: CASSLSGTGVPNYGYTF.

The V gene is TRBV5-1, the J gene TRBJ2-2; D perhaps matches TRBD1 (5 bases). The V and J ends lost 0 bases and 5 bases respectively, with 5 bases between them. The germline gives CDR1 SGHRS, CDR2 YFSETQ. The CDR3 length is 13 residues. CDR3 amino acids: CASSLEGTGELFF. Here the CDR3 DNA reads TGCGCCAGCAGCTTGGAGGGGACCGGGGAGCTGTTTTTT.

The chain recombines TRBV28 with TRBJ2-1; 8 bases are a match to TRBD1. Looked up from germline, CDR1 is MDHEN and CDR2 is SYDVKM. The trim removed 4 bases at V and 6 bases at J, leaving 2 bases unmatched. The CDR3 has 13 residues. In nucleotides, the CDR3 is TGTGCCAGCAGTTACGGGACAGGCAATGAGCAGTTCTTC. It encodes CASSYGTGNEQFF.

The genes are TRBV5-8 and TRBJ1-5; the D is unclear. CDR1 SGHTS and CDR2 YDEGEE come from the germline V gene. The CDR3 consists of 12 residues. The V gene lost 7 bases and the J gene lost 7 bases, with 12 bases spanning the gap. This CDR3 reads CASALTGQPQHF. DNA of the CDR3: TGTGCCAGCGCCCTAACTGGGCAGCCCCAGCATTTT.

The gene calls are TRBV20-1 and TRBJ1-5; D unclear. Trimming removed 3 bases at V and 3 bases at J, with 3 bases between. CDR3 length: 11 residues. Germline-derived CDR1 and CDR2 are DFQATT and SNEGSKA (reference sequence). This CDR3 is CSASHNQPQHF. The CDR3, as DNA: TGCAGTGCTAGTCACAATCAGCCCCAGCATTTT.

The chain carries TRBV14 and TRBJ1-6; TRBD1 agrees at 7 bases. The J segment lost 3 bases and the V segment lost 4 bases, leaving 3 bases of the junction unmatched. CDR1 and CDR2 from the germline V gene are SGHDN and FVKESK. The CDR3 runs 15 residues. The CDR3 reads CASSLRGIYNSPLHF. Written as DNA, the CDR3 is TGTGCCAGCAGCCTCAGGGGGATCTATAATTCACCCCTCCACTTT.

This clone was seen only a few times. V is TRBV7-3 and J is TRBJ2-6; D uncertain. With 5 bases removed from V and 0 bases from J, the gap between germline ends came to 5 bases. The CDR3 length is 14 residues. Per the germline V gene, CDR1 is SGHTA and CDR2 is FQGTGA. The CDR3 DNA is TGTGCCAGCAGCCCGGGCTCTGGGGCCAACGTCCTGACTTTC. This sequence encodes CASSPGSGANVLTF.

The rearrangement joins TRBV27 to TRBJ2-7; a possible D gene is TRBD1 (6 bases). The CDR3 is 15 residues long. Between the trimmed V and J ends, which lost 5 bases and 9 bases, there was a span of 23 bases. Germline values: CDR1 MNHEY, CDR2 SMNVEV (reference sequence). The CDR3, as DNA: TGTGCCAGCAGTCCCCTAAACAGGGTCCCTCCTACGCAGTACTTC. This sequence encodes CASSPLNRVPPTQYF.

This chain uses TRBV5-4 with TRBJ1-1; no clear D gene. The V end lost 4 bases, the J end lost 3 bases, and 13 bases lay between the germline ends. CDR1 and CDR2 (germline): SGHNT, YYREEE (reference sequence). The CDR3 is made up of 14 amino acids. CDR3 sequence reads: CASSPMSDYTEAFF. The CDR3 nucleotides read TGTGCCAGCAGCCCGATGTCTGACTACACTGAAGCTTTCTTT.

V gene TRBV5-8 combines with J gene TRBJ2-3; D may correspond to TRBD1 or TRBD2 (5 bases each). Per germline, CDR1 SGHTS and CDR2 YDEGEE. This CDR3 region has 19 residues. Trimming took off 0 bases at V and 6 bases at J, with 26 bases between the two ends. The CDR3: CASSLGTLTGTRTGDTQYF. CDR3 DNA sequence: TGTGCCAGCAGCTTGGGCACCCTAACCGGGACGCGCACGGGGGATACGCAGTATTTT.

The rearrangement joins TRBV9 to TRBJ2-2; D possibly corresponds to TRBD2 (7 bases). V lost 0 bases to trimming and J lost 7 bases, with 16 bases between them. The CDR3 consists of 16 residues. Germline V gene data show CDR1 as SGDLS and CDR2 as YYNGEE. For the CDR3, the DNA is TGTGCCAGCAGCGTAGATAGCCGGGGGGCCAACGGGGAGCTGTTTTTT. Protein product: CASSVDSRGANGELFF.

The CDR3 bases are TGTGCCAGCAGTTGGGCAGACCAAGAGACCCAGTACTTC. Translated, it gives CASSWADQETQYF. V and J are TRBV27 and TRBJ2-5; D uncertain. The germline V gene encodes CDR1 MNHEY and CDR2 SMNVEV (reference sequence). Trimming removed 4 bases at V and 0 bases at J, with 6 bases between. The CDR3 runs to 13 residues.

The J gene is TRBJ1-6, the V gene TRBV5-6; the D is unclear. The CDR3 is 14 residues long. V lost 4 bases, J lost 2 bases, and 7 bases lay in between. The V gene's germline CDR1 is SGHDT and CDR2 YYEEEE. The CDR3 bases are TGTGCCAGCAGCGGGATTGCCTATAATTCACCCCTCCACTTT. It translates to CASSGIAYNSPLHF. Drawing the rest from reference TRBV5-6 and TRBJ1-6, the complete variable domain is DAGVTQSPTHLIKTRGQQVTLRCSPKSGHDTVSWYQQALGQGPQFIFQYYEEEERQRGNFPDRFSGHQFPNYSSELNVNALLLGDSALYLCASSGIAYNSPLHFGNGTRLTVT.

The chain uses TRBV11-2 and TRBJ2-7; weak D call: TRBD1 (6 bases). Germline V gene lookup returns CDR1 SGHAT and CDR2 FQNNGV. V was trimmed by 4 bases and J by 3 bases, leaving 13 bases between them. This CDR3 region has 14 residues. CDR3 region: CASSSRDNNYEQYF. The CDR3, as DNA: TGTGCCAGCAGCTCCCGGGACAACAACTACGAGCAGTACTTC.

This clone was detected once. V and J are TRBV9 and TRBJ2-5, with D possibly matching TRBD1 (5 bases). Germline CDR1 is SGDLS and CDR2 is YYNGEE. The CDR3 consists of 14 residues. V lost 3 bases and J lost 1, with 10 bases in between. This CDR3 reads CASSEGNIQETQYF. Written as DNA, the CDR3 is TGTGCCAGCAGCGAGGGGAATATCCAAGAGACCCAGTACTTC.

CDR3 protein: CASSPDRISDEQYF. DNA of the CDR3: TGTGCCAGCAGCCCGGACAGGATCTCAGACGAGCAGTACTTC. V is TRBV7-6 and J is TRBJ2-7; 7 nucleotides agree with TRBD1. Trimming took 5 bases from V and 5 from J; bases not matched to a gene: 9. Germline CDR1 SGHVS, CDR2 FNYEAQ. The CDR3 has 14 residues.

A remark on this clone: This sample also contains other DNA sequences that code for the same CDR3. The V gene is TRBV6-6, the J gene TRBJ2-3; D remains unclear. The germline V gene encodes CDR1 MNHNY and CDR2 SVGAGI (reference sequence). Trimming shortened V by 9 bases and J by 8 bases, and 15 bases separated the two germline ends. The CDR3 is 12 amino acids. The CDR3 region has the DNA TGTGCCAGTTTACTCCTTTTGGGTACGCAGTATTTT. This translates into CASLLLLGTQYF.